The clone carrying this TCR beta chain was seen a few times. Its specificity is not known. The data derive from a study of blood T cells in healthy people across ages. Overall study findings and caveats: Nothing was known about donor CMV status, and this possibly confounded expanded clonotype changes.

Sample-barcoded 5' priming and a J-beta primer mix drove a second PCR of roughly 6 to 12 cycles. MiXCR was run by TCRdb on the 5' RACE reads, yielding one entry per CDR3 protein. This sample has roughly 1.5 million distinct CDR3 sequences, with about 42% found just once. From germline, CDR1 is SGHTA and CDR2 FQGTGA. The V and J ends lost 2 bases and 5 bases, in that order; junction bases with no gene match: 11. This CDR3 contains 17 residues. Material: blood. This clonotype originated in a woman aged 18-29 years in good health. The genes are TRBV7-3 and TRBJ2-5; the match to TRBD1 covers 10 bases. The CDR3 coding sequence is TGTGCCAGCAGCTTACTGAGGACAGGGGGGTTCCACGAGACCCAGTACTTC. Translating it yields CASSLLRTGGFHETQYF.